This TCR beta chain is drawn from a study of T-cell reconstitution after alpha-beta-depleted transplantation in children. V gave up 5 bases and J gave up 0 bases, with 8 bases separating them. The CDR3 length is 14 residues. Per the germline V gene, CDR1 is MNHEY and CDR2 is SMNVEV (reference sequence). Preparation of the TCRbeta library was carried out with unique molecular identifiers. One entry per CDR3 protein, called by TCRdb with MiXCR from the PCR reads. Of 490,000 or so distinct CDR3 sequences listed, under 12% were seen once; the top ten hold around 2%. This clonotype was detected ten times or more. Its antigen is unidentified. Whole-study findings and limits: Counts and diversity of T cells one year after transplant came mostly from newly produced T cells. Alpha-beta T cells about two months after transplant reportedly derived from several hundred expanded graft clones.

The sequence was collected from a child aged 2 to 10 with inherited bone marrow failure, due to receive a stem cell transplant. The sequencing used PBMCs, collected before TCRalphabeta/CD19-depleted stem cell transplant. The rearrangement uses TRBV27 and TRBJ1-5; D possibly corresponds to TRBD1 (6 bases). CDR3 DNA: TGTGCCAGCAGTCTACAGGGTAGCAATCAGCCCCAGCATTTT. It yields the protein CASSLQGSNQPQHF.